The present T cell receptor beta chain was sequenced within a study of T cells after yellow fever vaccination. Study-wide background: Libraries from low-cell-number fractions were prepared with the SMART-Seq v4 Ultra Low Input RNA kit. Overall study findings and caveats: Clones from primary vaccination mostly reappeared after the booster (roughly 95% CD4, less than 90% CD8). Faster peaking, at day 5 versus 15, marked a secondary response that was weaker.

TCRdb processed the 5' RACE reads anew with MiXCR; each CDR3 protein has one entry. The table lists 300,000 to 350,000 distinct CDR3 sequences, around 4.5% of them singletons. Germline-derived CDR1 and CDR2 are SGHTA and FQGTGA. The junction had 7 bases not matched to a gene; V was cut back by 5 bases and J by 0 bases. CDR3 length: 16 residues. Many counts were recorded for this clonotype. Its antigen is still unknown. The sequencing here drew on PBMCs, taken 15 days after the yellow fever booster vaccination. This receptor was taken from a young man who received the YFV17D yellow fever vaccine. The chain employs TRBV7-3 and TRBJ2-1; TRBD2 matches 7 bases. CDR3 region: CASSALAESSYNEQFF. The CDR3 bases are TGTGCCAGCAGCGCCCTAGCGGAGAGCTCCTACAATGAGCAGTTCTTC.